A single sample is the source of the 19 T cell receptor beta chains below, sequenced in a study of blood T cell repertoires in COVID-19. Sequencing was performed with immunoSEQ multiplex PCR; in TCRdb, only in-frame clones are kept and a portion is missing. The data contain some 40,000 clones, approximately 80% of them singletons. Sequences were obtained from peripheral blood. The origin of the receptors is a man between 60 and 70 years old in a cohort sampled during active COVID-19.

CDR3: CASSTGGVLPYEQYF. The CDR3 DNA reads TGTGCCAGCAGCACCGGAGGGGTACTCCCCTACGAGCAGTACTTC. The J gene is TRBJ2-7, the V gene TRBV7-8; D possibly corresponds to TRBD2 (6 bases). The V end lost 5 bases, the J end lost 2 bases, and 16 bases lay between the germline ends. This CDR3 contains 15 residues. Per the germline V gene, CDR1 is SGHVS and CDR2 is FQNEAQ.

The chain joins TRBV18 to TRBJ2-2; possibly TRBD1 for D (5 bases). V gave up 0 bases and J gave up 4 bases, with 12 bases separating them. The CDR3 spans 16 residues. Germline V gene lookup returns CDR1 KGHSH and CDR2 LQKENI. The CDR3 DNA reads as TGTGCCAGCTCACCACCGCCGACAGACTTCACCGGGGAGCTGTTTTTT. It specifies CASSPPPTDFTGELFF.

The gene calls are TRBV11-2 and TRBJ2-2; no firm D call. V shed 1 base and J shed 2 bases, with 2 bases lying between them. Germline V CDR1 and CDR2: SGHAT, FQNNGV. This CDR3 has 13 amino acids. The CDR3 region is CASSLANTGELFF. In DNA, the CDR3 is TGTGCCAGCAGCTTAGCTAACACCGGGGAGCTGTTTTTT.

V gene TRBV24-1 combines with J gene TRBJ2-3, with 7 bases identical to TRBD1. CDR3 length equals 11 residues. The V gene's germline CDR1 is KGHDR and CDR2 SFDVKD. With 9 bases clipped from V and 4 bases from J, the junction kept 0 bases outside the gene matches. CDR3 DNA sequence: TGTGCCACCCAGGGGGCAGATACGCAGTATTTT. Protein: CATQGADTQYF.

J is TRBJ1-2 and V is TRBV7-2; the D gene is possibly TRBD1 (5 bases). The CDR3 totals 13 residues. V gave up 3 bases and J gave up 7 bases, with 12 bases separating them. From germline, CDR1 is SGHTA and CDR2 FQGNSA. The CDR3 bases are TGTGCCAGCAGCTTGGGGGGGAGGGCTGGCTACACCTTC. Translated: CASSLGGRAGYTF.

CDR3 sequence: CASSFWWGDTQYF. The CDR3 nucleotides are TGTGCCAGCAGCTTTTGGTGGGGCGACACGCAGTATTTT. The J gene is TRBJ2-3, the V gene TRBV5-5, with D possibly matching TRBD1 (5 bases). CDR1 SGHKS and CDR2 YYEKEE come from the germline V gene (reference sequence). This CDR3 has 13 amino acids. Trimming removed 2 bases from V and 9 bases from J, with 13 bases in between.

The V call is TRBV7-6, the J call TRBJ1-1; D is uncertain. Trimming left V 5 bases short and J 8 bases short, with 21 bases between. Germline V gene sequence: CDR1 SGHVS, CDR2 FNYEAQ. The CDR3 contains 15 residues. CDR3 sequence: CASSPQVFAGTEAFF. CDR3 DNA sequence: TGTGCCAGCAGCCCCCAGGTTTTTGCAGGCACAGAAGCTTTCTTT.

The rearrangement joins TRBV11-2 to TRBJ2-2; TRBD2 matches at 8 bases. Germline V gives CDR1 SGHAT, CDR2 FQNNGV. V shed 8 bases and J 1 base; nucleotides not matched to a gene: 9. This CDR3 has 16 amino acids. In DNA form, the CDR3 reads TGTGCCAGCTCCCCTCGGGAGGGTGGGAACACCGGGGAGCTGTTTTTT. Translated, it gives CASSPREGGNTGELFF. Combining the CDR3 with reference TRBV11-2 and TRBJ2-2 gives the whole variable domain EAGVAQSPRYKIIEKRQSVAFWCNPISGHATLYWYQQILGQGPKLLIQFQNNGVVDDSQLPKDRFSAERLKGVDSTLKIQPAKLEDSAVYLCASSPREGGNTGELFFGEGSRLTVL.

The CDR3 nucleotides read TGCGCCAGCAGCCCACGACTATCTGGCGCGGGAGGGGCCTACGAGCAGTACTTC. This gives the protein CASSPRLSGAGGAYEQYF. V gene TRBV5-1 combines with J gene TRBJ2-7; 9 bases are shared with TRBD2. After removal of 4 bases from V and 2 bases from J, the junction contained 16 bases not matched to a gene. Germline V gene sequence: CDR1 SGHRS, CDR2 YFSETQ. The CDR3 runs to 18 residues.

Here the CDR3 reads CARQSPRPGDEKLFF. CDR3 bases: TGTGCTAGACAATCCCCCAGGCCCGGCGATGAAAAACTGTTTTTT. The V and J genes are TRBV12-5 and TRBJ1-4, with D hard to call. Trimming pared 9 bases from V and 6 bases from J, leaving 20 bases between. The germline gives CDR1 LGHNT, CDR2 FRNRAP. This CDR3 spans 15 amino acids.

V usage is TRBV5-4 and J usage is TRBJ1-2; perhaps TRBD1 as D (5 bases). The CDR3 has 13 residues. CDR1 and CDR2 from the germline V gene are SGHNT and YYREEE (reference sequence). Between the trimmed V and J ends, which lost 2 bases and 2 bases, there was a span of 7 bases. Here the CDR3 reads CASSLRGNYGYTF. In nucleotides, the CDR3 is TGTGCCAGCAGCTTAAGGGGAAACTATGGCTACACCTTC.

The gene calls are TRBV5-1 and TRBJ2-1; 12 bases match TRBD1. The CDR3 consists of 15 residues. V was pared by 0 bases and J by 10 bases, with 5 bases of the junction left unmatched. The V gene's germline CDR1 is SGHRS and CDR2 YFSETQ. CDR3 sequence: CASSLEGQGAREQFF. In DNA form, the CDR3 reads TGCGCCAGCAGCTTGGAGGGACAGGGGGCGAGGGAGCAGTTCTTC.

V is TRBV7-9 and J is TRBJ2-7, with D perhaps matching TRBD2 (5 bases). Germline V CDR1 and CDR2: SEHNR, FQNEAQ (reference sequence). The CDR3 is 14 amino acids. V shed 5 bases and J shed 5 bases, with 16 bases lying between them. The CDR3 reads CASSLVTSQDEQYF. The CDR3 coding sequence is TGTGCCAGCAGCCTCGTCACTAGTCAAGACGAGCAGTACTTC.

This clone was seen just once. The chain couples TRBV7-2 to TRBJ2-3; D is uncertain. Looked up from germline, CDR1 is SGHTA and CDR2 is FQGNSA. V gave up 7 bases and J gave up 3 bases, with 11 bases separating them. This CDR3 region has 13 residues. The CDR3: CASTHIVTDTQYF. In DNA form, the CDR3 reads TGTGCCAGCACCCATATAGTTACAGATACGCAGTATTTT.

The chain is built from TRBV21-1 and TRBJ2-7; TRBD1 is the table's D call and was not checked against the DNA. TRBV21-1 is noted as a pseudogene. The CDR3 runs 14 residues. The CDR3 region is CASSPPAGHYEQYF. The CDR3 bases are TGTGCCAGCAGCCCCCCCGCAGGGCATTACGAGCAGTACTTC.

The CDR3 sequence is CASREGVISNEKLFF. The DNA of the CDR3 is TGTGCCAGCAGGGAGGGCGTCATATCAAATGAAAAACTGTTTTTT. V and J are TRBV27 and TRBJ1-4, with D uncertain. CDR1 MNHEY and CDR2 SMNVEV come from the germline V gene (reference sequence). Trimming cost V 6 bases and J 5 bases, with 16 bases left between them. The CDR3 covers 15 residues.

The chain carries TRBV2 and TRBJ2-1; TRBD1 is a possible D gene (5 bases). Trimming left V 6 bases short and J 8 bases short, with 11 bases between. The CDR3 covers 12 residues. CDR1 is SNHLY and CDR2 is FYNNEI in the germline V gene. The CDR3 DNA follows: TGTGCCAGCAGGGGGCAGAGCGATGAGCAGTTCTTC. This gives the protein CASRGQSDEQFF.

The chain links TRBV19 to TRBJ1-1; D possibly corresponds to TRBD1 (5 bases). Trimming stripped 5 bases from V and 5 bases from J, with 15 bases between. This CDR3 contains 14 residues. Germline V gene sequence: CDR1 LNHDA, CDR2 SQIVND (reference sequence). CDR3 amino acids: CASSFGGGATEAFF. In nucleotides, the CDR3 is TGTGCCAGTAGTTTTGGGGGGGGTGCTACTGAAGCTTTCTTT.

The rearrangement uses TRBV18 and TRBJ2-7, with 8 bases aligning to TRBD1. This CDR3 has 13 amino acids. V dropped 3 bases and J dropped 5; count of bases not matched to a gene: 3. CDR1 is KGHSH, CDR2 LQKENI, per germline. The CDR3 is CASSPWTGNEQYF. In nucleotides, the CDR3 is TGTGCCAGCTCACCGTGGACAGGGAACGAGCAGTACTTC.